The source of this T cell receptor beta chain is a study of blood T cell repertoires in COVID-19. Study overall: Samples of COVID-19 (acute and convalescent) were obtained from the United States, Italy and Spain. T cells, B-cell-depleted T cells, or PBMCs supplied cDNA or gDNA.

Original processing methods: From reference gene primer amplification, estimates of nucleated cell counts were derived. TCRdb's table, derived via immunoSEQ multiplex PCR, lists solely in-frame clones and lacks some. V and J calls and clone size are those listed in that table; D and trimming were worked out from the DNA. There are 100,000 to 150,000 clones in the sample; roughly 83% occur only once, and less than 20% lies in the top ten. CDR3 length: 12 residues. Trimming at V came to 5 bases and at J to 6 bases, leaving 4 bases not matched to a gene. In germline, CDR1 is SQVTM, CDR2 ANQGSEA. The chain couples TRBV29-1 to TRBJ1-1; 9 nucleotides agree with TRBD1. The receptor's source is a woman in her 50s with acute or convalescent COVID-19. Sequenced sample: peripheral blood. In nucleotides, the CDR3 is TGCAGCGTTAACAGGGGGCGCGCTGAAGCTTTCTTT. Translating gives CSVNRGRAEAFF.